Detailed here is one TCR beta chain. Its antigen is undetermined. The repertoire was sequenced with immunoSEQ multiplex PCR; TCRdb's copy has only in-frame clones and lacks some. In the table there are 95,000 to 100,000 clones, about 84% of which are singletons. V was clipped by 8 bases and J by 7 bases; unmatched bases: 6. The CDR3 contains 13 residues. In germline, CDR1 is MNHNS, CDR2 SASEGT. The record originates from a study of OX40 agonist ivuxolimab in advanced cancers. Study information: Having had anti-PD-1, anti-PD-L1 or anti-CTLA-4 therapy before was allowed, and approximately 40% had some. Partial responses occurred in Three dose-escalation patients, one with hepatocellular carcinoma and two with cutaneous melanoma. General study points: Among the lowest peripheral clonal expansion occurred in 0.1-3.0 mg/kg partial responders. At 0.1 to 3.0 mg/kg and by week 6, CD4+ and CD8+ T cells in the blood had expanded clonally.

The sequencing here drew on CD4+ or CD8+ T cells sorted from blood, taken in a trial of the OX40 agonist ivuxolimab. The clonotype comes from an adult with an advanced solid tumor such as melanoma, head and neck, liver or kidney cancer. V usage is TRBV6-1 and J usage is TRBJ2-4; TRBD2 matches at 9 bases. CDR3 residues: CASHTSGRNIQYF. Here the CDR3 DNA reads TGTGCCAGCCACACTAGCGGGCGGAACATTCAGTACTTC.